The T cell receptor (beta chain) under discussion was sequenced for a study of T-cell memory formation after mild COVID-19. Study outcomes and limitations: Clones shrinking from day 15 to 85 showed even CD4/CD8 mixes; later expanders tilted CD4+.

TCRdb reanalysed the 5' RACE reads using MiXCR and keeps one entry per CDR3 protein. The data show 200,000 or so distinct CDR3 sequences, 15% to 20% seen once. V dropped 4 bases and J dropped 2; count of bases not matched to a gene: 5. There are 14 residues in the CDR3. Germline V gene lookup returns CDR1 MNHEY and CDR2 SVGAGI. Details on this clonotype: What it binds is not known.

The chain employs TRBV6-5 and TRBJ2-7; TRBD2 matches at 7 bases. This TCR was sampled from an adult woman who had mild COVID-19 (a few samples of this study predate the infection). Cell type and time point are not known. Sequenced material: PBMCs or a T cell subset sorted from them (not recorded which). The CDR3 here is CASSSGTTAYEQYF. The CDR3 region has the DNA TGTGCCAGCAGTTCAGGGACTACCGCCTACGAGCAGTACTTC.